The 5 T cell receptor beta chains given below trace back to one sample, sequenced in a study of vaccination and CD4 T cells after COVID-19 (dated 2022 in TCRdb). The library was built by means of PCR. Sequencing used an Illumina iSeq 100. TCR sequencing of DNA from cultured CD4+ T cells used the Oncomine TCR Beta short-read assay at the Johns Hopkins FTIC core. In TCRdb, the public reads were trimmed at Q25 with fastp and aligned with MiXCR, with productive beta chains retained. When rows share a CDR3 protein, they turn into one entry using the most common DNA and genes. The sample contains around 23,000 distinct CDR3 sequences, roughly 41% of them found a single time. Approximately 4% of the sample belongs to the ten largest clones. The time point label for this specimen denotes: late sampling 161 to 241 days after vaccination in a few convalescent patients. Sample treatment or condition, as interpreted from the label and publication: roughly 10-day PBMC culture with coronavirus spike peptide pools or control peptides (ViraFEST assay).

Which antigens these TCRs recognize remains unknown. Sequencing was performed on CD4+ T cells from blood, cultured in vitro, taken about 7 months after SARS-CoV-2 vaccination. The source of these receptors is a human donor who had recovered from COVID-19.

The chain recombines TRBV19 with TRBJ1-5; 9 bases fit TRBD1. The CDR3 runs 15 residues. V was clipped by 0 bases and J by 9 bases; unmatched bases: 6. Germline V gene data show CDR1 as LNHDA and CDR2 as SQIVND (reference sequence). CDR3 sequence (DNA): TGTGCCAGTAGTATAGAAACAGGGGGCAGAGGGCCCCAGCATTTT. This translates into CASSIETGGRGPQHF.

The chain combines TRBV20-1 with TRBJ2-7, with TRBD2 identical over 8 bases. The CDR3 has 14 amino acids. Germline values: CDR1 DFQATT, CDR2 SNEGSKA (reference sequence). With 3 bases clipped from V and 6 bases from J, the junction kept 10 bases outside the gene matches. The CDR3 DNA follows: TGCAGTGCTAGGAGACTAGCGTCTCTTCGCGAGCAGTACTTC. It yields the protein CSARRLASLREQYF.

Only a few counts were recorded for this clonotype. V gene TRBV20-1 combines with J gene TRBJ1-5; D ambiguous. Germline V gene sequence: CDR1 DFQATT, CDR2 SNEGSKA (reference sequence). The CDR3 consists of 12 residues. Trimming took 1 base from V and 3 from J, leaving 4 bases between them. CDR3 loop: CSARVLNQPQHF. CDR3 bases: TGCAGTGCTAGAGTCCTCAATCAGCCCCAGCATTTT.

This clonotype was seen a few times. The chain uses TRBV20-1 and TRBJ2-5, with 8 bases fitting TRBD2. CDR1 is DFQATT and CDR2 is SNEGSKA in the germline V gene (reference sequence). After removal of 4 bases from V and 5 bases from J, the junction contained 6 bases not matched to a gene. The CDR3 length is 13 residues. This chain's CDR3 is CSAISGRGETQYF. CDR3 nucleotide sequence: TGCAGTGCTATAAGCGGGAGAGGGGAGACCCAGTACTTC.

This rearrangement joins TRBV10-2 to TRBJ2-7; no definite D call. Trimming removed 4 bases at V and 2 bases at J, with 15 bases between. The CDR3 totals 15 residues. Germline loops: CDR1 WSHSY, CDR2 SAAADI. As DNA, the CDR3 is TGCGCCAGCAGTGGTAATCTGATAGCTACCTACGAGCAGTACTTC. It yields the protein CASSGNLIATYEQYF.